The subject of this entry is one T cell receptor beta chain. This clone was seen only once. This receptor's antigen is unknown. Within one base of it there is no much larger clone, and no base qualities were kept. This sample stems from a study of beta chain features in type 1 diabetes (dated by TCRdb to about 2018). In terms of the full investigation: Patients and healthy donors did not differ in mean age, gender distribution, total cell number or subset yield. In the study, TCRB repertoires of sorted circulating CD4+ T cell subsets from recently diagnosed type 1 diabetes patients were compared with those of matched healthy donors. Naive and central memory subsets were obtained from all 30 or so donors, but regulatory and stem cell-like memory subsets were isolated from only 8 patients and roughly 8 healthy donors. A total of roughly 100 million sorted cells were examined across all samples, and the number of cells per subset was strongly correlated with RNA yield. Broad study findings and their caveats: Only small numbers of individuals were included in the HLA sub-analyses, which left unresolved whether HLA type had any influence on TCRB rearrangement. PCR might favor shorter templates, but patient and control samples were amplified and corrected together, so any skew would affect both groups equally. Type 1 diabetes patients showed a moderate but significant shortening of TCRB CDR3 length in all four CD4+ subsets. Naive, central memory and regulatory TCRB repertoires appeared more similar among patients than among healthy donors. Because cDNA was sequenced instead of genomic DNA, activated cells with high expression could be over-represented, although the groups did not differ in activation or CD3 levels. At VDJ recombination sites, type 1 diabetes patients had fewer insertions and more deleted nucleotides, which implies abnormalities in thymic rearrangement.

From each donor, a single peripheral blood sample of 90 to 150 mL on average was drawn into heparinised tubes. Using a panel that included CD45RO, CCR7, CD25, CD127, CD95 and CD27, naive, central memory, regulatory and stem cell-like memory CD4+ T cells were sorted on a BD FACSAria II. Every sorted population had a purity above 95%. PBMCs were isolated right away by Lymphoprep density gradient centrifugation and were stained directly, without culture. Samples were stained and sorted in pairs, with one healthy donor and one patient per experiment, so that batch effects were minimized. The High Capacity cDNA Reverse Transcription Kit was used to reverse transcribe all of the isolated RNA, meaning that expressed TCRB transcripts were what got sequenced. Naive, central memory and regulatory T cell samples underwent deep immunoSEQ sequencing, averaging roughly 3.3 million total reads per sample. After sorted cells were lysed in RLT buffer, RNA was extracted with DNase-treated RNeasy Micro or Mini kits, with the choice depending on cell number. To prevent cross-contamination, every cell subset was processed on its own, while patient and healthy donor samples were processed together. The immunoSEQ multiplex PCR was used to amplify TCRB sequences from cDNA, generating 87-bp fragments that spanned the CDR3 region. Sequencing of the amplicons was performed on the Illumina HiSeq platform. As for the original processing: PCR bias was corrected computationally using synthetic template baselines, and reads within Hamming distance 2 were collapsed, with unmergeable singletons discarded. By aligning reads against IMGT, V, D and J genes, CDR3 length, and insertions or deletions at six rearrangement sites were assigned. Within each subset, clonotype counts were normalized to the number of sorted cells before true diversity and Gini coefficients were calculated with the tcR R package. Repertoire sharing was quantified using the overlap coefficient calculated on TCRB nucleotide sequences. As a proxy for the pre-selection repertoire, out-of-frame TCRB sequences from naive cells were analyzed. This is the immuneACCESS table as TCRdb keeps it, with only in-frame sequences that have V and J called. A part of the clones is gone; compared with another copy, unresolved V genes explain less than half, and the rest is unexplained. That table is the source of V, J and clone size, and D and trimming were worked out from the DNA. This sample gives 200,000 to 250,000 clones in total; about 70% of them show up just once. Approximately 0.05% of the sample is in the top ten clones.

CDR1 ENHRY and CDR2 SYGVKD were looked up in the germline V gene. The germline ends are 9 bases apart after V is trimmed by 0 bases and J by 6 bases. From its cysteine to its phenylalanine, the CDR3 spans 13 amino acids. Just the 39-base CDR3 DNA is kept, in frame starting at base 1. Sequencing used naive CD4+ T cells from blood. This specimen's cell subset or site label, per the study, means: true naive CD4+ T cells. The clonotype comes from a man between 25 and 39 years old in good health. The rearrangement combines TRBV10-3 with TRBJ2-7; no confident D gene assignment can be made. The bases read TGTGCCATCAGTGAGTCAGGGTACCCCGAGCAGTACTTC. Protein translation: CAISESGYPEQYF.